Listed here are 20 T cell receptor beta chains from one sample, sequenced in a study of blood T cell repertoires in COVID-19. Some clones are missing from TCRdb's copy, which holds only in-frame ones; the method was immunoSEQ multiplex PCR. The data contain around 300,000 clones, 70% to 90% of them seen just once; the ten biggest clones take up under 2%. What was sequenced was peripheral blood. Receptor source: a woman aged 30 to 39 with COVID-19, enrolled during active disease.

The chain employs TRBV11-2 and TRBJ1-3; no definite D call. V was shortened by 6 bases and J by 7 bases, with 13 bases between the two germline ends. This CDR3 has 13 residues. CDR1 and CDR2 (germline): SGHAT, FQNNGV. The CDR3: CASRALERNTIYF. The CDR3, as DNA: TGTGCCAGCAGGGCTTTGGAGCGGAACACCATATATTTT.

This chain uses TRBV19 with TRBJ2-1, with D possibly being TRBD1 (6 bases). CDR1 LNHDA and CDR2 SQIVND come from the germline V gene (reference sequence). This CDR3 contains 16 residues. V was trimmed by 8 bases and J by 4 bases, leaving 21 bases between them. The CDR3 reads CASRSMGQGIYNEQFF. The DNA of the CDR3 is TGTGCCAGTCGTTCCATGGGTCAGGGGATTTACAATGAGCAGTTCTTC. Full variable domain (rest looked up from reference TRBV19 and TRBJ2-1): DGGITQSPKYLFRKEGQNVTLSCEQNLNHDAMYWYRQDPGQGLRLIYYSQIVNDFQKGDIAEGYSVSREKKESFPLTVTSAQKNPTAFYLCASRSMGQGIYNEQFFGPGTRLTVL.

The chain is built from TRBV6-1 and TRBJ1-4, with D perhaps TRBD1 (6 bases). Germline CDR1 is MNHNS and CDR2 is SASEGT. This CDR3 comprises 14 residues. With 2 bases removed from V and 8 bases from J, the gap between germline ends came to 12 bases. The CDR3 here is CASSERWGREKLFF. CDR3 in DNA: TGTGCCAGCAGTGAAAGATGGGGGCGCGAAAAACTGTTTTTT.

This clone showed up many times. The V gene is TRBV5-6, the J gene TRBJ2-7, with TRBD1 identical over 10 bases. The junction had 3 bases not matched to a gene; V was cut back by 2 bases and J by 7 bases. Germline V gene lookup returns CDR1 SGHDT and CDR2 YYEEEE. The CDR3 is 13 residues long. In DNA form, the CDR3 reads TGTGCCAGCAGCTTTAGGACAGGGGGTGAGCAGTACGTC. It is translated as CASSFRTGGEQYV.

The chain has TRBV19 and TRBJ1-5; D gene ambiguous. Trimming pared 1 base from V and 8 bases from J, leaving 6 bases between. The length of the CDR3 is 12 residues. Germline V lookup: CDR1 LNHDA, CDR2 SQIVND (reference sequence). The chain's CDR3 is CASSIGGKPQHF. In DNA form, the CDR3 reads TGTGCCAGTAGTATAGGCGGAAAGCCCCAGCATTTT.

The CDR3 here is CASSSPDRGLMEQYV. CDR3 DNA sequence: TGCGCCAGCAGCTCCCCCGACAGGGGGCTCATGGAGCAGTACGTC. The V call is TRBV10-1, the J call TRBJ2-7; 10 bases match TRBD1. The germline CDR1 and CDR2 sequences are WNHNN and SYGVQD (reference sequence). The CDR3 extends over 15 amino acids. Losses at the gene ends were 6 bases for V and 7 bases for J; bases not matched to a gene: 12.

This clone occurred once. CDR3 protein: CASWTGSGDTQYF. In DNA form, the CDR3 reads TGTGCCAGCTGGACAGGGTCAGGAGATACGCAGTATTTT. V and J are TRBV2 and TRBJ2-3, with 8 positions matching TRBD1. The CDR3 runs 13 residues. The V gene's germline CDR1 is SNHLY and CDR2 FYNNEI. The ends lost 8 bases at V and 5 bases at J; junction bases unmatched: 6.

The rearrangement links TRBV27 to TRBJ2-3; 10 bases fit TRBD2. From germline, CDR1 is MNHEY and CDR2 SMNVEV (reference sequence). The CDR3 length is 17 residues. The V segment lost 6 bases and the J segment 4 bases; nucleotides outside the gene matches: 13. The CDR3 protein is CASRRPSLAGAADTQYF. The CDR3 coding sequence is TGTGCCAGCAGACGACCCAGTCTAGCGGGGGCGGCAGATACGCAGTATTTT.

The chain employs TRBV10-3 and TRBJ2-7, with D possibly matching TRBD2 (7 bases). V was trimmed by 4 bases and J by 0 bases, leaving 13 bases between them. The CDR3 sequence is 15 residues long. Germline V gene sequence: CDR1 ENHRY, CDR2 SYGVKD. This chain's CDR3 is CAISAEGGPSYEQYV. Written as DNA, the CDR3 is TGTGCCATCAGTGCCGAGGGGGGGCCCTCCTACGAGCAGTACGTC.

J is TRBJ2-1 and V is TRBV6-5; maybe TRBD2 (5 bases). Germline CDR1 is MNHEY and CDR2 is SVGAGI. This CDR3 is 12 amino acids long. The V end lost 2 bases, the J end lost 10 bases, and 9 bases lay between the germline ends. This chain's CDR3 is CASSYPGREQFF. Written as DNA, the CDR3 is TGTGCCAGCAGTTACCCGGGAAGAGAGCAGTTCTTC.

This clone was seen a few times. This chain links TRBV12-3 or TRBV12-4 with TRBJ1-2, with D perhaps TRBD1 (6 bases). The germline V and J ends were trimmed by 8 bases and 8 bases, with 12 bases remaining between them. This CDR3 has 11 residues. The CDR3 loop is CASDTGFGYTF. The CDR3 DNA reads as TGTGCCAGCGATACAGGGTTCGGCTACACCTTC.

J is TRBJ2-7 and V is TRBV12-3 or TRBV12-4, with a possible D match to TRBD1 (5 bases). CDR3 length equals 13 residues. V was shortened by 6 bases and J by 2 bases, with 11 bases between the two germline ends. The CDR3 DNA reads as TGTGCCAGCAGCTCAGACAGTGCCTACGAGCAGTACGTC. Translated, it gives CASSSDSAYEQYV.

The V call is TRBV19, the J call TRBJ1-1, with 8 bases lining up with TRBD1. CDR1 and CDR2 (germline): LNHDA, SQIVND (reference sequence). The V and J ends lost 5 bases and 5 bases, in that order; junction bases with no gene match: 7. CDR3 length: 14 amino acids. CDR3 DNA: TGTGCCAGTAGTTCCCGGGACAGGCTTACTGAAGCTTTCTTT. This codes for CASSSRDRLTEAFF.

The V gene is TRBV7-9, the J gene TRBJ2-3, with 8 positions matching TRBD2. From germline, CDR1 is SEHNR and CDR2 FQNEAQ (reference sequence). This CDR3 is built from 15 residues. With 1 base clipped from V and 1 base from J, the junction kept 1 base outside the gene matches. Here the CDR3 DNA reads TGTGCCAGCAGCTTAGGAGCGGGGGGCACAGATACGCAGTATTTT. Amino acid sequence: CASSLGAGGTDTQYF. The whole variable domain, remainder taken from reference TRBV7-9 and TRBJ2-3, is DTGVSQNPRHKITKRGQNVTFRCDPISEHNRLYWYRQTLGQGPEFLTYFQNEAQLEKSRLLSDRFSAERPKGSFSTLEIQRTEQGDSAMYLCASSLGAGGTDTQYFGPGTRLTVL.

This chain joins TRBV3-1 (or the pseudogene TRBV3-2) and TRBJ1-2; TRBD1 matches 8 bases. V dropped 4 bases and J dropped 4; count of bases not matched to a gene: 2. CDR3 size: 13 residues. Germline lookup yields CDR1 LGHDT and CDR2 YNNKEL (reference sequence). CDR3 in amino acids: CASSPGGGYGYTF. CDR3 in DNA: TGTGCCAGCAGCCCAGGGGGCGGCTATGGCTACACCTTC.

V and J are TRBV15 and TRBJ2-1; 12 nucleotides agree with TRBD1. Germline V gives CDR1 LNHNV, CDR2 YYDKDF (reference sequence). V trimming: 3 bases; J trimming: 7 bases; junction bases outside the gene matches: 7. CDR3 length: 16 residues. As DNA, the CDR3 is TGTGCCACCAGCAGCCGGGACAGGGGGCTTGGGAATGAGCAGTTCTTC. Translating it yields CATSSRDRGLGNEQFF. The whole variable domain, remainder taken from reference TRBV15 and TRBJ2-1, is DAMVIQNPRYQVTQFGKPVTLSCSQTLNHNVMYWYQQKSSQAPKLLFHYYDKDFNNEADTPDNFQSRRPNTSFCFLDIRSPGLGDTAMYLCATSSRDRGLGNEQFFGPGTRLTVL.

This clone was counted a single time. The chain joins TRBV11-2 to TRBJ2-5; D gene unclear. Germline-derived CDR1 and CDR2 are SGHAT and FQNNGV. V lost 1 base and J lost 2, with 14 bases in between. The CDR3 has 16 residues. The CDR3: CASSLGLGRKQETQYF. The CDR3 bases are TGTGCCAGCAGCTTAGGTCTGGGCAGGAAGCAAGAGACCCAGTACTTC.

CDR3 protein: CASSGRVSSGNTIYF. The CDR3 region has the DNA TGTGCCAGCAGCGGGAGGGTGAGCTCTGGAAACACCATATATTTT. The chain combines TRBV3-1 (or the pseudogene TRBV3-2) with TRBJ1-3, with D hard to call. Per germline, CDR1 LGHDT and CDR2 YNNKEL (reference sequence). V shed 5 bases and J shed 0 bases, with 11 bases lying between them. This CDR3 comprises 15 residues.

The V gene is TRBV14, the J gene TRBJ2-3, with D possibly matching TRBD2 (6 bases). From germline, CDR1 is SGHDN and CDR2 FVKESK. V was pared by 1 base and J by 6 bases, with 11 bases between. This CDR3 is built from 14 residues. Written as DNA, the CDR3 is TGTGCCAGCAGCCAAGGGCGGGGTTGGGATACGCAGTATTTT. As protein: CASSQGRGWDTQYF. The full variable domain, with the rest looked up from reference TRBV14 and TRBJ2-3, is EAGVTQFPSHSVIEKGQTVTLRCDPISGHDNLYWYRRVMGKEIKFLLHFVKESKQDESGMPNNRFLAERTGGTYSTLKVQPAELEDSGVYFCASSQGRGWDTQYFGPGTRLTVL.

This clone is a singleton in its sample. The CDR3 DNA reads TGTGCCAGCAGCGCCGAACAAACAGGGAGGGGAATGGGCTACACCTTC. It is translated as CASSAEQTGRGMGYTF. The chain joins TRBV11-2 to TRBJ1-2, with a tentative D call TRBD1 (6 bases). The CDR3 length is 16 residues. Germline assignment: CDR1 SGHAT and CDR2 FQNNGV. V shed 5 bases and J shed 8 bases, with 24 bases lying between them.